This entry is about one T cell receptor (beta chain). At one of its ends the junction is not consistent with the germline gene, which may arise from a read error. MiXCR, applied by TCRdb to the 5' RACE reads, yields one record per CDR3 protein. The sample consists of tens of thousands of distinct CDR3 sequences, 4% to 5.5% of them appearing once. The CDR3 is 12 amino acids. Germline assignment: CDR1 LNHNV and CDR2 YYDKDF (reference sequence). This sample is drawn from a study of neurological immune-mediated disorders. Material: PBMCs. This clonotype originated in a man younger than 30 in good health. The V gene is TRBV15, the J gene TRBJ2-2; no clear D. The CDR3 region has the DNA TGTGCCACCGCTGTGAACACCGTGGAGCTGTTTTTT. Translating gives CATAVNTVELFF. Supplemented by reference TRBV15 and TRBJ2-2, the full variable domain reads DAMVIQNPRYQVTQFGKPVTLSCSQTLNHNVMYWYQQKSSQAPKLLFHYYDKDFNNEADTPDNFQSRRPNTSFCFLDIRSPGLGDTAMYLCATAVNTVELFFGEGSRLTVL.